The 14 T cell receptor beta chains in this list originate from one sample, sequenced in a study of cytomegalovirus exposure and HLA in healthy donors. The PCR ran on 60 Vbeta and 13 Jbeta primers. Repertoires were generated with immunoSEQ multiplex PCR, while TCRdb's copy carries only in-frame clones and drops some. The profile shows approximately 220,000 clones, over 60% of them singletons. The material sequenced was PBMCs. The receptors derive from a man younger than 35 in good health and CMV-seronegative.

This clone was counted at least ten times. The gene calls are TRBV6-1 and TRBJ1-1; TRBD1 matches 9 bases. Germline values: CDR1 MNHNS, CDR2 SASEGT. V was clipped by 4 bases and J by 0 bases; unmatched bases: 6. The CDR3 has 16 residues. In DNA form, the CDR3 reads TGTGCCAGCAGTGCTCGGACAGGGGAGGTGAACACTGAAGCTTTCTTT. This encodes CASSARTGEVNTEAFF.

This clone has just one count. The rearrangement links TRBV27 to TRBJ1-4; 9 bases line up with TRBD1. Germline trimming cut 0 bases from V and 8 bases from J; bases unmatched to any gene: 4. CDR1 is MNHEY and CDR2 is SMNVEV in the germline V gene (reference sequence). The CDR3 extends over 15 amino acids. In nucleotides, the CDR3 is TGTGCCAGCAGTTTATCGGGACAGGGTGGAGAAAAACTGTTTTTT. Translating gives CASSLSGQGGEKLFF.

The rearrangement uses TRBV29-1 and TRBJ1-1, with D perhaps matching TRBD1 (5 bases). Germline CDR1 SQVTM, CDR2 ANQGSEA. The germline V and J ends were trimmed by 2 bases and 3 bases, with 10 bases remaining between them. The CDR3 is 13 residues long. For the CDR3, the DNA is TGCAGCGTTGAAAGGCAGGGCCACACTGAAGCTTTCTTT. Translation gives CSVERQGHTEAFF.

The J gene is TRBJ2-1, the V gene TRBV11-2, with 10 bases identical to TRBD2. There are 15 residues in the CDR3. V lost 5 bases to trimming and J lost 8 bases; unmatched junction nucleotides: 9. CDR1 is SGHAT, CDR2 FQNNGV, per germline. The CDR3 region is CASSTVAGGVYEQFF. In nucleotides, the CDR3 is TGTGCCAGCAGCACCGTAGCGGGGGGCGTTTATGAGCAGTTCTTC.

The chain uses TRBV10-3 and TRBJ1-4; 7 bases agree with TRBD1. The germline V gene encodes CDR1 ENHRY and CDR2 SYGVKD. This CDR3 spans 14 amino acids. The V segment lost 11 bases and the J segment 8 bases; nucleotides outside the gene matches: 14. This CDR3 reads CASQGGTGDEKLFF. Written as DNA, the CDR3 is TGTGCCTCCCAGGGAGGCACAGGGGACGAAAAACTGTTTTTT.

The CDR3 here is CASKNLQGQETQYF. The CDR3 DNA reads as TGTGCCAGTAAGAATCTGCAGGGACAAGAGACCCAGTACTTC. The J gene is TRBJ2-5, the V gene TRBV19; D possibly corresponds to TRBD1 (5 bases). This CDR3 contains 14 residues. CDR1 is LNHDA and CDR2 is SQIVND in the germline V gene (reference sequence). Trimming left V 7 bases short and J 2 bases short, with 14 bases between.

DNA for the CDR3: TGTGCCAGCAGCCCAAATGCGGGGTTGCTCGAGCAGTACTTC. This sequence encodes CASSPNAGLLEQYF. This chain joins TRBV27 and TRBJ2-7; a weak D match, TRBD2 (6 bases). Germline lookup yields CDR1 MNHEY and CDR2 SMNVEV (reference sequence). V was pared by 6 bases and J by 6 bases, with 18 bases between. The CDR3 is 14 amino acids.

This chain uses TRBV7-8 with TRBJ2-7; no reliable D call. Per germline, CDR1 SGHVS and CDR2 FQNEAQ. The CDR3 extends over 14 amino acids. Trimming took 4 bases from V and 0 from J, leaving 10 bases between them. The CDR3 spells CASSWAVASYEQYF. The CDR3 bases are TGTGCCAGCAGCTGGGCTGTTGCCTCCTACGAGCAGTACTTC.

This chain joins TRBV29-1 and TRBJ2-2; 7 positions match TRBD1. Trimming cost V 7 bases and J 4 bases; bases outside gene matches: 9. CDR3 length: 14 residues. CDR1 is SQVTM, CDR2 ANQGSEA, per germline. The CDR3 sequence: CSAENRGSTGELFF. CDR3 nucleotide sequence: TGCAGCGCCGAGAACAGGGGCAGCACCGGGGAGCTGTTTTTT.

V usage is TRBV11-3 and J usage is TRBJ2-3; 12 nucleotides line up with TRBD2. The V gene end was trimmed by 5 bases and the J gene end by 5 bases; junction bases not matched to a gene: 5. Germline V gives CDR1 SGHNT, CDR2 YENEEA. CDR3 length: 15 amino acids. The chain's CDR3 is CASSIPSGGGDTQYF. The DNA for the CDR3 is TGTGCCAGCAGCATTCCTAGCGGGGGGGGAGATACGCAGTATTTT.

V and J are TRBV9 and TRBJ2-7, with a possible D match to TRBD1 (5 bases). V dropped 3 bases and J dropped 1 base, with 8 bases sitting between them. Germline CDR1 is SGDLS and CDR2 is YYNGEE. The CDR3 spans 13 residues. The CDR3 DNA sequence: TGTGCCAGCAGCGGGACATCATCCTACGAGCAGTACTTC. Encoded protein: CASSGTSSYEQYF.

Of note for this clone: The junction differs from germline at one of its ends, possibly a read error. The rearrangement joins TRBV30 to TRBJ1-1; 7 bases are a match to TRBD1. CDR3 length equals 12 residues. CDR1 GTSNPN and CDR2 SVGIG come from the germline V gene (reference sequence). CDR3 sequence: CARRQGNLEAFF. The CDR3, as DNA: TGTGCCCGGAGACAGGGAAACCTTGAAGCTTTCTTT.

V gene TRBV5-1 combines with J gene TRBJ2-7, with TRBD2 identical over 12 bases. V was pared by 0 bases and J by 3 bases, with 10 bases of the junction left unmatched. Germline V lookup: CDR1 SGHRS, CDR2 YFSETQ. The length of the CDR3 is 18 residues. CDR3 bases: TGCGCCAGCAGCTTGGCTCTAGCGGGAGGGGGCGCCTACTACGAGCAGTACTTC. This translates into CASSLALAGGGAYYEQYF.

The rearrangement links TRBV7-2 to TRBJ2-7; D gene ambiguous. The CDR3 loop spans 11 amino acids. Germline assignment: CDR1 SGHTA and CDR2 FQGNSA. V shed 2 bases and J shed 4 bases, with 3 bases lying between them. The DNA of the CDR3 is TGTGCCAGCAGCTTACTGTACGAGCAGTACTTC. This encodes CASSLLYEQYF.